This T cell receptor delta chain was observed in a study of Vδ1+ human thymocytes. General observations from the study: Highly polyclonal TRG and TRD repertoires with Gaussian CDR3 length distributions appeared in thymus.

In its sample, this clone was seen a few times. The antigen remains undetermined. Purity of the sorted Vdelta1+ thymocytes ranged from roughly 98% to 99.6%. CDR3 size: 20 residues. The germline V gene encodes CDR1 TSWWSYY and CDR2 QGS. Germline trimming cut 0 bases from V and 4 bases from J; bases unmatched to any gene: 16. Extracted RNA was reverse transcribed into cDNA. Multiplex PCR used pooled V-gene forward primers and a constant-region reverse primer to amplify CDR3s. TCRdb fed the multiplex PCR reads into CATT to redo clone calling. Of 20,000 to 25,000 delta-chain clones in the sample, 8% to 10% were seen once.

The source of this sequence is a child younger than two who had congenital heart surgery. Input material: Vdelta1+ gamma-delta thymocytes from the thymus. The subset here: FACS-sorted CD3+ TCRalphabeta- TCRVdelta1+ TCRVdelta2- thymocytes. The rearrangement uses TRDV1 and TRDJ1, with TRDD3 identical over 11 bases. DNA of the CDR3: TGTGCTCTTGGGGAACTGTTTCACCCAGACTGGGGGATATGGGGCGATAAACTCATCTTT. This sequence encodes CALGELFHPDWGIWGDKLIF.